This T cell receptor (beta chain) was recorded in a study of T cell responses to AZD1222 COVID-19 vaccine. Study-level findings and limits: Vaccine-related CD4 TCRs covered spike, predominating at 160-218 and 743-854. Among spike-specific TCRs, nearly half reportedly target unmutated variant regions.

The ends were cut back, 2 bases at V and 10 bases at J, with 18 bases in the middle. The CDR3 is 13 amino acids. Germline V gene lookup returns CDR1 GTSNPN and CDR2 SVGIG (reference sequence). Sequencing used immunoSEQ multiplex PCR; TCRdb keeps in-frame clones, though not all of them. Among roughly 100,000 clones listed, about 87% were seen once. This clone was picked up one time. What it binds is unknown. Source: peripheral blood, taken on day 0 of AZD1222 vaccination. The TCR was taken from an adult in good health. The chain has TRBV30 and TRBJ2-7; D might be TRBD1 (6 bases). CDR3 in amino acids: CAWSPNPDSAQYF. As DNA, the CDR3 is TGTGCCTGGAGTCCCAACCCGGACAGCGCACAGTACTTC.